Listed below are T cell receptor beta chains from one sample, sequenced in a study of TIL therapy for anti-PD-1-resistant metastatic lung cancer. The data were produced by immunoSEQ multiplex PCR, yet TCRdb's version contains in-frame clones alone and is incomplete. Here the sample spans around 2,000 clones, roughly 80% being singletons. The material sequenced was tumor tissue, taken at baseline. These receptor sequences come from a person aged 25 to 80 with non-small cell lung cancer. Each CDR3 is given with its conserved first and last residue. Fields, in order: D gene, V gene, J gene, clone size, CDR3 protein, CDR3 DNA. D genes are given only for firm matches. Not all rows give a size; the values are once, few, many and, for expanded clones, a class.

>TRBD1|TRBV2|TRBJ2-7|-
CASSEQGALDEQYF
TGTGCCAGCAGTGAGCAGGGGGCGCTGGACGAGCAGTACTTC
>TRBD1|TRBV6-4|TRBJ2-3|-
CASSPGTGFVADTQYF
TGTGCCAGCAGTCCCGGGACAGGGTTTGTGGCAGATACGCAGTATTTT
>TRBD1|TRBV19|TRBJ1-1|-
CASSILGQGVAEAFF
TGTGCCAGTAGTATCTTGGGACAGGGTGTCGCTGAAGCTTTCTTT
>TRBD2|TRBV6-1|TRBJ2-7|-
CASSAETSGSLEQYF
TGTGCCAGCAGTGCTGAGACTAGCGGGAGCCTCGAGCAGTACTTC
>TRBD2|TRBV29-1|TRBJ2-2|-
CSARGLAGGVNTGELFF
TGCAGCGCCCGAGGACTAGCGGGAGGGGTAAACACCGGGGAGCTGTTTTTT
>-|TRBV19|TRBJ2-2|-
CASRGGMLTGELFF
TGTGCCAGTAGGGGCGGGATGCTTACCGGGGAGCTGTTTTTT
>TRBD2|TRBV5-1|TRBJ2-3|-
CASSWGRGASTDTQYF
TGCGCCAGCAGCTGGGGGCGGGGGGCTAGCACAGATACGCAGTATTTT
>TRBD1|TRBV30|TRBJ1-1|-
CACQQGMEAFF
TGTGCCTGCCAACAGGGGATGGAAGCTTTCTTT
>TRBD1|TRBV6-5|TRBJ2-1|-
CASRTGQGGGGEQFF
TGTGCCAGCAGGACGGGACAGGGGGGAGGTGGTGAGCAGTTCTTC
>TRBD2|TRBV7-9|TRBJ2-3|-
CASSSRGLVGTDTQYF
TGTGCCAGCAGCTCCCGGGGACTAGTTGGCACAGATACGCAGTATTTT
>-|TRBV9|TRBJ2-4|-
CASSVDPTWGEGKNIQYF
TGTGCCAGCAGCGTAGATCCGACGTGGGGTGAGGGCAAAAACATTCAGTACTTC
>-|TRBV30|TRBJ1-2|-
CAWDNREEYGGYTF
TGTGCCTGGGATAACAGGGAGGAGTATGGAGGCTACACCTTC
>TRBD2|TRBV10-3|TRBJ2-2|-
CAISESLAGVGGTGELFF
TGTGCCATCAGTGAGTCATTAGCGGGAGTAGGAGGCACCGGGGAGCTGTTTTTT
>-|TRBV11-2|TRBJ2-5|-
CASSGTDYMKAQYF
TGTGCCAGCAGCGGGACGGACTATATGAAGGCCCAGTACTTC
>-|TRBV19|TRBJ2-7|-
CASSILLGNEQYF
TGTGCCAGTAGTATCCTCCTAGGAAACGAGCAGTACTTC
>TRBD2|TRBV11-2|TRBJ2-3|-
CASSLDRRTSGTDTQYF
TGTGCCAGCAGCTTAGATCGAAGGACTAGCGGCACAGATACGCAGTATTTT
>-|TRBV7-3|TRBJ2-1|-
CASSLGARSSYNEQFF
TGTGCCAGCAGCTTAGGAGCAAGGAGCTCCTACAATGAGCAGTTCTTC
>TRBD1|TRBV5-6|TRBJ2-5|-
CASSSRQGGYQETQYF
TGTGCCAGCAGCTCCCGACAGGGGGGTTACCAAGAGACCCAGTACTTC
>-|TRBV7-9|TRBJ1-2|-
CASSGDYNYGYTF
TGTGCCAGCAGTGGGGACTACAACTATGGCTACACCTTC
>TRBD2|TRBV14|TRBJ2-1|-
CASSQTNGLAGLLFF
TGTGCCAGCAGCCAGACGAACGGACTAGCGGGTCTCTTGTTCTTC
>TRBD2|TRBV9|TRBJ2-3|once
CASSMGLAGGFSTDTQYF
TGTGCCAGCAGTATGGGACTAGCGGGAGGTTTTAGCACAGATACGCAGTATTTT
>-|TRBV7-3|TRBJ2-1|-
CASSLNTLLNEQFF
TGTGCCAGCAGCTTAAATACACTTCTCAATGAGCAGTTCTTC
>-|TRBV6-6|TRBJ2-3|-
CASNPGTTDTQYF
TGTGCCAGCAATCCAGGGACCACAGATACGCAGTATTTT
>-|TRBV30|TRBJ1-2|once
CAWSPRGARFDYGYTF
TGTGCCTGGAGCCCCCGCGGGGCGAGGTTCGACTATGGCTACACCTTC
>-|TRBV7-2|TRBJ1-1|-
CASTPGPQNTEAFF
TGTGCCAGCACCCCGGGACCGCAGAACACTGAAGCTTTCTTT
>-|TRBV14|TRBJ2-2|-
CASSQNLGQRNTGELFF
TGTGCCAGCAGCCAAAACCTCGGGCAGAGAAACACCGGGGAGCTGTTTTTT
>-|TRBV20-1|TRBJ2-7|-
CSARSGENWYF
TGCAGTGCTAGATCCGGGGAGAATTGGTACTTC
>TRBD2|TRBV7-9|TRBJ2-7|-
CASSSGRAYEQYF
TGTGCCAGCTCTAGCGGGAGGGCATACGAGCAGTACTTC
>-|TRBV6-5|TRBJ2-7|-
CASSYRTFYEQYF
TGTGCCAGCAGTTACAGGACCTTCTACGAGCAGTACTTC
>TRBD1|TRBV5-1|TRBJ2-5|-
CASSLGLGQQETQYF
TGCGCCAGCAGCTTGGGGCTGGGACAGCAAGAGACCCAGTACTTC
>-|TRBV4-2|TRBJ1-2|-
CASSQGDWGTPNYGYTF
TGTGCCAGCAGCCAAGGGGACTGGGGGACCCCTAACTATGGCTACACCTTC
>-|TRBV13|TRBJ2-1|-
CASSLRAIPGEQFF
TGTGCCAGCAGCTTACGGGCCATACCTGGTGAGCAGTTCTTC
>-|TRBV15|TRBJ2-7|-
CATSSPPTGRNEQYF
TGTGCCACCAGCAGCCCCCCGACAGGGAGGAACGAGCAGTACTTC
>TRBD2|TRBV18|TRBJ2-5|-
CASSPGLATQETQYF
TGTGCCAGCTCCCCCGGACTAGCTACCCAAGAGACCCAGTACTTC
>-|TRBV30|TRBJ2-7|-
CAWRTSGAYEQYF
TGTGCCTGGAGGACGTCGGGGGCCTACGAGCAGTACTTC
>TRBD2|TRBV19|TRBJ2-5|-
CASMSPTRAGGRETQYF
TGTGCCAGCATGAGCCCCACTAGGGCGGGAGGTAGAGAGACCCAGTACTTC
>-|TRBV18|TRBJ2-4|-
CASSPGTLTPKNIQYF
TGTGCCAGCTCACCGGGGACACTTACCCCCAAAAACATTCAGTACTTC
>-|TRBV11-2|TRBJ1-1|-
CASSFQQGISEAFF
TGTGCCAGCAGCTTTCAGCAGGGGATCTCTGAAGCTTTCTTT
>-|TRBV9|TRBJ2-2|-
CASSPDTGELFF
TGTGCCAGCAGCCCTGACACCGGGGAGCTGTTTTTT
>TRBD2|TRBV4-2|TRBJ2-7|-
CASSGTGGREQYF
TGTGCCAGCAGCGGGACGGGGGGTAGGGAGCAGTACTTC
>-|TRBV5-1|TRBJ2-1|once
CASTIGQTSNEQFF
TGCGCCAGCACCATAGGGCAGACAAGCAATGAGCAGTTCTTC
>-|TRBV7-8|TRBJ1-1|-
CASSLYLSGRGTTTNTEAFF
TGTGCCAGCAGCTTATATCTGAGTGGAAGGGGAACCACTACGAACACTGAAGCTTTCTTT
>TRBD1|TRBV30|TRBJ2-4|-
CAWGQGLGQYF
TGTGCCTGGGGACAGGGACTCGGTCAGTACTTC
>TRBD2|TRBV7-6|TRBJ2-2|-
CASSLGAGGPGTGELFF
TGTGCCAGCAGCTTAGGAGCGGGAGGGCCGGGCACCGGGGAGCTGTTTTTT
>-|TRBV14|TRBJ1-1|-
CASSQPGALGTEAFF
TGTGCCAGCAGCCAACCCGGGGCCTTGGGAACTGAAGCTTTCTTT
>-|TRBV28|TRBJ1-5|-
CASTFLDSNQPQHF
TGTGCCAGCACCTTCCTCGATAGCAATCAGCCCCAGCATTTT
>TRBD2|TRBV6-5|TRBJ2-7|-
CASSYPGEGGEQYF
TGTGCCAGCAGTTACCCGGGGGAGGGCGGCGAGCAGTACTTC
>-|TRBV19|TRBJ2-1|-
CASSMRGNYNEQFF
TGTGCCAGTAGTATGAGGGGGAACTACAATGAGCAGTTCTTC
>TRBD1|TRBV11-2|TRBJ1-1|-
CASTSGTGIMNTEAFF
TGTGCCAGCACCTCCGGGACAGGGATAATGAACACTGAAGCTTTCTTT
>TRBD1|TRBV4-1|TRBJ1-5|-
CASSHSDRGGSNQPQHF
TGCGCCAGCAGCCACTCAGACAGGGGGGGTAGCAATCAGCCCCAGCATTTT
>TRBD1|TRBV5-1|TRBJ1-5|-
CASSSTGGQPQHF
TGCGCCAGCAGCTCGACAGGGGGGCAGCCCCAGCATTTT
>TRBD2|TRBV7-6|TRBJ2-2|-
CASSFVLAEGIGELFF
TGTGCCAGCAGCTTCGTTCTAGCGGAGGGGATCGGGGAGCTGTTTTTT
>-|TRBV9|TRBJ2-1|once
CASSLDLSSYNEQFF
TGTGCCAGCAGCCTCGACCTGAGCTCCTACAATGAGCAGTTCTTC
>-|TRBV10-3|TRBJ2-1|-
CAIKGSVAYNEQFF
TGTGCCATCAAGGGTTCGGTAGCCTACAATGAGCAGTTCTTC
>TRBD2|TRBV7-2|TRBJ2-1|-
CASSRTTSGRASANEQFF
TGTGCCAGCAGCCGAACGACTAGCGGGAGGGCCTCTGCCAATGAGCAGTTCTTC